This is a list of T cell receptor beta chains from one sample in a study of type 1 and type 2 diabetes patients. TCRdb re-analysed the multiplex PCR reads in MiXCR, keeping a single row per CDR3 protein. In the table there are 250,000 or so distinct CDR3 sequences, approximately 50% of which are singletons. Sequences were obtained from peripheral blood mononuclear cells (PBMCs). The receptor source for this set is a man between 18 and 29 years old with type 2 diabetes. Both conserved end residues are part of each CDR3. A D gene is named only where the DNA matches it firmly. Expanded clones get a size class; other rows say once, few or many, or leave the size out.

J,D,V,size,CDR3,DNA
TRBJ1-6,TRBD1,TRBV12-3/TRBV12-4,many,CASSRTGNNSPLHF,TGTGCCAGCAGCCGGACAGGGAATAATTCACCCCTCCACTTT
TRBJ1-1,TRBD1,TRBV19,few,CASSWDRGGTEAFF,TGTGCCAGTAGTTGGGACAGGGGAGGCACTGAAGCTTTCTTT
TRBJ1-2,TRBD1,TRBV10-1,once,CASSRDRVRGYTF,TGCGCCAGCAGCAGGGACAGGGTTCGTGGCTACACCTTC
TRBJ2-2,TRBD2,TRBV7-9,-,CASSPGTSGRGNTGELFF,TGTGCCAGCAGCCCAGGGACTAGCGGGAGAGGGAACACCGGGGAGCTGTTTTTT
TRBJ2-5,TRBD1,TRBV27,few,CASSGTGNQETQYF,TGTGCCAGCAGCGGGACAGGGAACCAAGAGACCCAGTACTTC
TRBJ2-1,-,TRBV19,few,CASSIDRERANEQFF,TGTGCCAGTAGTATAGATCGGGAGAGGGCCAATGAGCAGTTCTTC
TRBJ1-2,-,TRBV9,few,CASSVGDRMLRGYTF,TGTGCCAGCAGCGTAGGTGACAGAATGCTTAGGGGCTACACCTTC
TRBJ2-7,-,TRBV2,-,CASRWQEGYEQYF,TGTGCCAGCAGGTGGCAGGAGGGGTACGAGCAGTACTTC
TRBJ2-1,TRBD2,TRBV9,few,CASSQSTSGAYNEQFF,TGTGCCAGCAGCCAGTCGACTAGCGGGGCCTACAATGAGCAGTTCTTC
TRBJ2-7,TRBD1,TRBV9,-,CASSVAGTEYYEQYF,TGTGCCAGCAGCGTAGCCGGGACAGAGTACTACGAGCAGTACTTC
TRBJ2-1,TRBD1,TRBV24-1,-,CATSDIPTGTLSDEQFF,TGTGCCACCAGTGATATCCCGACAGGGACCTTATCGGATGAGCAGTTCTTC
TRBJ1-2,-,TRBV2,once,CASSEVSGLGGDYGYTF,TGTGCCAGCAGTGAAGTTTCGGGACTCGGGGGGGACTATGGCTACACCTTC
TRBJ2-1,TRBD2,TRBV5-8,-,CASGLSGRSYNEQFF,TGTGCCAGCGGCCTTAGCGGGAGGAGCTACAATGAGCAGTTCTTC
TRBJ2-2,TRBD1,TRBV20-1,few,CSARNPGQEIGELFF,TGCAGTGCTAGGAATCCGGGACAGGAAATCGGGGAGCTGTTTTTT
TRBJ2-1,-,TRBV7-2,few,CASEPGPSTGGNEQFF,TGTGCCAGTGAACCGGGTCCGTCCACTGGGGGGAATGAGCAGTTCTTC
TRBJ2-2,TRBD1,TRBV19,-,CASSRIPGQGAFRGELFF,TGTGCCAGTAGCCGGATTCCCGGACAGGGGGCTTTTAGGGGGGAGCTGTTTTTT
TRBJ2-6,TRBD1,TRBV6-1,-,CASDEGTGAGANVLTF,TGTGCCAGCGATGAGGGGACAGGCGCTGGGGCCAACGTCCTGACTTTC
TRBJ1-3,-,TRBV19,-,CASRTDRTGNTIYF,TGTGCCAGTAGGACCGACAGGACTGGAAACACCATATATTTT
TRBJ2-3,-,TRBV20-1,once,CSAHKGSTDTQYF,TGCAGTGCCCATAAGGGTTCGACAGATACGCAGTATTTT
TRBJ2-3,TRBD1,TRBV7-8,-,CASSLGDRQTDTQYF,TGTGCCAGCAGCTTGGGGGACAGACAAACAGATACGCAGTATTTT
TRBJ2-2,-,TRBV7-3,many,CASSPDFGELFF,TGTGCCAGCAGCCCAGACTTCGGGGAGCTGTTTTTT
TRBJ2-7,TRBD1,TRBV29-1,many,CSVEVWDSSYEQYF,TGCAGCGTTGAAGTGTGGGACAGCTCCTACGAGCAGTACTTC